This TCR beta chain was observed in a study of shared clonotypes between healthy human individuals. General study points: Despite large depth, sorted-subset datasets appeared incompletely sequenced.

Profiled with immunoSEQ multiplex PCR; TCRdb holds only in-frame clones, not every one. The profile shows about 1 million clones, around 74% of them singletons. This clone was seen more than once but under ten times. No antigen is known for it. The CDR3 has 15 residues. Trimming cost V 7 bases and J 1 base, with 16 bases left between them. Germline loops: CDR1 MNHNS, CDR2 SASEGT. This chain joins TRBV6-1 and TRBJ2-5; D possibly uses TRBD1 or TRBD2 (5 bases each). This TCR derives from a man younger than 30 in good health. The sequenced sample was memory CD4+ T cells sorted from blood. The sample's subset: CD45RA-negative fraction. CDR3 coding DNA: TGTGCCAGCACTAGGGACCCCTTAATCCAAGAGACCCAGTACTTC. As protein: CASTRDPLIQETQYF.